Shown below are 8 T cell receptor beta chains from a single sample sequenced in a study of cytomegalovirus exposure and HLA in healthy donors (dated by TCRdb to about 2017). Library construction relied on the immunoSEQ multiplex PCR assay. For the multiplex PCR, a mixture combining 60 forward primers for TCR Vbeta segments and 13 reverse primers for TCR Jbeta segments was used. TCRdb obtained this table from immuneACCESS and retained in-frame rearrangements with V and J assigned. These tables miss some clones; where compared with another copy, unresolved V genes account for less than half of the shortfall, and the remainder is unexplained. The sample records 55,000 to 65,000 clones, 79% of which are singletons. Nearly 3% of the sample rests with the top ten. Source material: PBMCs. Receptors originate from a woman younger than 45 in good health and CMV-seronegative.

The chain joins TRBV21-1 to TRBJ2-2; the table's D call, TRBD1, has no DNA check behind it. TRBV21-1 is a documented pseudogene. The CDR3 runs 18 residues. This CDR3 is CASSKALRTGCSTGELFF. DNA of the CDR3: TGTGCCAGCAGCAAAGCGCTGCGGACAGGATGCAGCACCGGGGAGCTGTTTTTT.

The chain has TRBV2 and TRBJ1-1, with a weak D call TRBD1 (6 bases). The germline gives CDR1 SNHLY, CDR2 FYNNEI. Trimming stripped 0 bases from V and 4 bases from J, with 12 bases between. The CDR3 sequence is 15 residues long. CDR3 nucleotides: TGTGCCAGCAGTGAAGCGAACAGGGCGCCCACTGAAGCTTTCTTT. Amino acid sequence: CASSEANRAPTEAFF.

The chain combines TRBV7-2 with TRBJ2-3; D is undetermined. CDR3 length: 16 amino acids. V was pared by 4 bases and J by 3 bases, with 17 bases between. CDR1 is SGHTA and CDR2 is FQGNSA in the germline V gene. The CDR3 reads CASSSAGSQRTDTQYF. The CDR3 DNA follows: TGTGCCAGCAGCTCAGCAGGCTCCCAGCGTACAGATACGCAGTATTTT.

J is TRBJ1-2 and V is TRBV19, with D unclear. Germline V gene data show CDR1 as LNHDA and CDR2 as SQIVND (reference sequence). The V end lost 6 bases, the J end lost 4 bases, and 15 bases lay between the germline ends. CDR3 length: 14 amino acids. The CDR3 reads CASRRPDGGYGYTF. The CDR3 region has the DNA TGTGCCAGTAGGCGCCCAGATGGCGGCTATGGCTACACCTTC.

The gene calls are TRBV7-9 and TRBJ1-1; 9 bases map to TRBD1. Germline CDR1 SEHNR, CDR2 FQNEAQ (reference sequence). The CDR3 totals 15 residues. V shed 2 bases and J 6 bases; nucleotides not matched to a gene: 7. CDR3 region: CASSLLGTGLPEAFF. The CDR3 DNA follows: TGTGCCAGCAGCTTATTAGGGACAGGGTTACCTGAAGCTTTCTTT.

About this clone: The germline gene is not matched at one end of the junction; a read error may be the cause. The chain employs TRBV4-1 and TRBJ1-3; 7 bases agree with TRBD1. Germline loops: CDR1 MGHRA, CDR2 YSYEKL. CDR3 length equals 14 residues. CDR3: CASSQAGGGNTIYF. The CDR3 DNA follows: TGCGCCAGCAGTCAAGCAGGGGGTGGAAACACCATATATTTT.

The gene calls are TRBV7-2 and TRBJ1-1; D perhaps matches TRBD1 (5 bases). Germline V CDR1 and CDR2: SGHTA, FQGNSA. CDR3 length: 12 residues. Here the CDR3 DNA reads TGTTCAAGCTCCCAGGGTATAACTGAAGCTTTCTTT. Translating gives CSSSQGITEAFF.

The chain recombines TRBV2 with TRBJ1-1; D gene ambiguous. Germline assignment: CDR1 SNHLY and CDR2 FYNNEI. The CDR3 length is 12 residues. V shed 7 bases and J shed 5 bases, with 11 bases lying between them. In DNA form, the CDR3 reads TGTGCCAGCATCCGGGTTTGGACTGAAGCTTTCTTT. Its translation: CASIRVWTEAFF.